This TCR beta chain appears in the sequencing data of a study of human T cells and chemical hapten exposure. Study results and caveats: Patch test score showed a positive correlation with PT1 expanded TCR counts. Donors' alopecia may make their immune response differ from healthy people's.

Time point here: patch test 2, 6 weeks after DPC sensitization. Treatment here: therapeutic diphenylcyclopropenone sensitization with weekly scalp DPC. In every case, blood was obtained before the patch test was applied. Participating donors were patients with alopecia, aged 18 to 70 years, considered appropriate candidates for DPC. From the RACE reads, TCRdb called clonotypes with MiXCR, one entry per CDR3 protein. The top ten hold about 2.5% of the sample, which has more than 75,000 distinct CDR3 sequences, roughly 10% seen once. With 2 bases clipped from V and 1 base from J, the junction kept 1 base outside the gene matches. Germline V gene sequence: CDR1 MNHNY, CDR2 SVGAGI (reference sequence). The CDR3 runs to 17 residues. Regarding this clonotype: Its target is unknown.

Sequencing used whole blood, obtained in connection with sensitization to the hapten diphenylcyclopropenone (DPC). The sequence was collected from a woman under 40 with alopecia areata. Some clones in this sample may be carry-over from other donors' samples. The V gene is TRBV6-6, the J gene TRBJ2-1, with 14 nucleotides matching TRBD2. The CDR3 DNA sequence: TGTGCCAGCAGTTACGGGACTAGCGGGAGTTCCTACAATGAGCAGTTCTTC. Amino acids: CASSYGTSGSSYNEQFF.